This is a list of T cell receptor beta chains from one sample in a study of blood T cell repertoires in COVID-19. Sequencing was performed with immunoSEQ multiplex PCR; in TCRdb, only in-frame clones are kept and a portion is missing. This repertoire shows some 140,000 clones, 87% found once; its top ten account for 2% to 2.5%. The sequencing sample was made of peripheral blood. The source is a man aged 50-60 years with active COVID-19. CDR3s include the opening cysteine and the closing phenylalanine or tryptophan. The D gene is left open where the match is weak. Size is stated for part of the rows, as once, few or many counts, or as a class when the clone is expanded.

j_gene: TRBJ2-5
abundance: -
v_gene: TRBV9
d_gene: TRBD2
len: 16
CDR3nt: TGTGCCAGCAGCGGAAGCGCGGCGGGGGGCGAAGAGACCCAGTACTTC
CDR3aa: CASSGSAAGGEETQYF

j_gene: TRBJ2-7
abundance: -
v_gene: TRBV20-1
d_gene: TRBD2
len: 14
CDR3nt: TGCAGTGCTAGTTTTCTAGCGGGGTACAGCGAGCAGTACTTC
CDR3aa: CSASFLAGYSEQYF

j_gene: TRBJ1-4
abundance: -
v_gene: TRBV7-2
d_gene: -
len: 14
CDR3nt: TGTGCCAGCAGCTTGCCAGGGGTTAATGAAAAACTGTTTTTT
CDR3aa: CASSLPGVNEKLFF

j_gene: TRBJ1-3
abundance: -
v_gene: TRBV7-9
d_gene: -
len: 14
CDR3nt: TGTGCCAGCAGCTTAGCTATCTCTGGAAACACCATATATTTT
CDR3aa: CASSLAISGNTIYF

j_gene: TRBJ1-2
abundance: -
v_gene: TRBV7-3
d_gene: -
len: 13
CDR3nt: TGTGCCAGCAGCCCAAACCCCGACAGTGGCTACACCTTC
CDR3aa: CASSPNPDSGYTF

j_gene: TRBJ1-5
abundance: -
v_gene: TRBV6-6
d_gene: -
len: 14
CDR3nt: TGTGCCAGCAGTCCAAGTAGGGGAAATCAGCCCCAGCATTTT
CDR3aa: CASSPSRGNQPQHF

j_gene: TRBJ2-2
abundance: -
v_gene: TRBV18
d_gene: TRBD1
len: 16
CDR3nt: TGTGCCAGCTCCCAACCGGGGACAGACGTAACGGGGGAGCTGTTTTTT
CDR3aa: CASSQPGTDVTGELFF

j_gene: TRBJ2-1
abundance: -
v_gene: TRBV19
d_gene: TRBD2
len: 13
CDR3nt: TGTGCCAGTACAGAGCGGGGAAGGGATGAGCAGTTCTTC
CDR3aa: CASTERGRDEQFF

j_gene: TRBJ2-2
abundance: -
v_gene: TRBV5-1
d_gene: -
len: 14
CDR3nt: TGCGCCAGCAGCTTCGGCAGGGCGTCCGGGGAGCTGTTTTTT
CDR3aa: CASSFGRASGELFF

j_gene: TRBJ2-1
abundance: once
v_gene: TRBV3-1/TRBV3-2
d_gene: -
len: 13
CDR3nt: TGTGCCAGCAGCCAAGATAAAACAGGGGAGCAGTTCTTC
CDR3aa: CASSQDKTGEQFF

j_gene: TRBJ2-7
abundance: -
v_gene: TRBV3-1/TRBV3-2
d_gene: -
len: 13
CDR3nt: TGTGCCAGCAGCCAAGGAGAATCCTACGAGCAGTACTTC
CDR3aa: CASSQGESYEQYF

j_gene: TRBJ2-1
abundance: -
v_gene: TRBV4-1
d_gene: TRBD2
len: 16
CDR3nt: TGCGCCAGCAGCCCGACTAGCGGTAGCTCCTACAATGAGCAGTTCTTC
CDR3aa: CASSPTSGSSYNEQFF

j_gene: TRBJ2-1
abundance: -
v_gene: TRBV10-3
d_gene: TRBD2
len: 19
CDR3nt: TGTGCCATCAGTGAGTCGTCAATAGCGGGGGGGAGAACCTACAATGAGCAGTTCTTC
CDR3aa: CAISESSIAGGRTYNEQFF

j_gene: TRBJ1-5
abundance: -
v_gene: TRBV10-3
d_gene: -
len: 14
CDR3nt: TGTGCCATCAGTGAGAGAGACGGGAATCAGCCCCAGCATTTT
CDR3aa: CAISERDGNQPQHF

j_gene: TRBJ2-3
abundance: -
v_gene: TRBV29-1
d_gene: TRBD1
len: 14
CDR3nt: TGCAGCGTTAAGACAGGGTCGGGCACAGATACGCAGTATTTT
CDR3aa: CSVKTGSGTDTQYF

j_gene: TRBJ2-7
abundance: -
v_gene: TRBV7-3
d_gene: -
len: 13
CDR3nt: TGTGCCAGCAGCTCTATAAGCTCCTACGAGCAGTACTTC
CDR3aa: CASSSISSYEQYF

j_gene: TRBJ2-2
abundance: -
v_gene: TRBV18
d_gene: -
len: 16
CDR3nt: TGTGCCAGCTCACCACCGGAGGGGAGGAACACCGGGGAGCTGTTTTTT
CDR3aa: CASSPPEGRNTGELFF

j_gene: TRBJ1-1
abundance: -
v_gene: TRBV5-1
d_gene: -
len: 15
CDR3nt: TGCGCCAGCAGCTGGGGCAGAACCATGAACACTGAAGCTTTCTTT
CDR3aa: CASSWGRTMNTEAFF

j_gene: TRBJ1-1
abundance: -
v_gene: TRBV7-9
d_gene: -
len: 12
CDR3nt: TGTGCCAGCAGCTTAGGAGAGGTGGAAGCTTTCTTT
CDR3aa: CASSLGEVEAFF

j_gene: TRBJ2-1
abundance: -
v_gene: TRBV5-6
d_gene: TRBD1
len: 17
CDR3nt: TGTGCCAGCAGCTTGGCCTCTGGGGCAGGGGGATACAATGAGCAGTTCTTC
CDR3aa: CASSLASGAGGYNEQFF

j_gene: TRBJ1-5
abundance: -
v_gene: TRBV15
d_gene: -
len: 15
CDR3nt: TGTGCCACCAGCACCACGGGTGCCCCGAATCAGCCCCAGCATTTT
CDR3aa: CATSTTGAPNQPQHF

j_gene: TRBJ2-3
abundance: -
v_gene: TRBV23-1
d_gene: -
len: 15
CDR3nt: TGCGCCAGCAGTCTCACGGGGTGTAGCACAGATACGCAGTATTTT
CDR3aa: CASSLTGCSTDTQYF

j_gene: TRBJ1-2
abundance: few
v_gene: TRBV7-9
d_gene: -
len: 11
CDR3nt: TGTGCCAGCAGCTTGGAGTATCGCTACACCTTC
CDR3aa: CASSLEYRYTF